The 32 T cell receptor gamma chains in this list originate from one sample, sequenced in a study of intestinal T cells in coeliac disease (dated by TCRdb to the early 2020s). Receptors were amplified or captured by multiplex PCR. The sample was run on an Ion Torrent PGM. TRG repertoires were amplified from 200 ng of biopsy DNA with the LymphoTrack kit, in which Illumina adapters are carried by the primers. Clonotypes were called again by TCRdb from the public reads via CATT, and duplicate nucleotide sequences were then merged into one entry. For this sample the table gives 1,500 to 2,000 gamma-chain clones, of which about 50% were detected only once. Jointly, the top ten make up about 7.3% of the sample. Genomic DNA was extracted with the QIAamp DNA FFPE tissue kit from ten 5-um FFPE scrolls per case. Sequenced material: a duodenal biopsy. The receptor source for this set is a human donor with celiac disease.

This clone has just one count. This may be a read error, as it is one base from a much larger clone. The rearrangement joins TRGV10 to TRGJP2. TRGV10 is noted as an ORF with a role that remains uncertain. With 11 bases clipped from V and 3 bases from J, the junction kept 10 bases outside the gene matches. The CDR3 has 14 residues. The CDR3 region has the DNA TGTGCTGCGCGGGTCGGAGGTAGTGATTGGATCAAGACGTTT. As protein: CAARVGGSDWIKTF.

The chain carries TRGV10 and TRGJP1. TRGV10 is annotated as an ORF whose role is uncertain. This CDR3 spans 19 amino acids. J was trimmed by 2 bases and V by 8 bases; bases with no gene match: 21. The CDR3 region has the DNA TGTGCTGCGTGGCCCAACCTTTCCCAATATATGACCACTGGTTGGTTCAAGATATTT. Translated, it gives CAAWPNLSQYMTTGWFKIF.

The genes are TRGV3 and TRGJP1. CDR3 length equals 15 residues. V was pared by 3 bases and J by 4 bases, with 8 bases of the junction left unmatched. Germline values: CDR1 VTNTFY, CDR2 YDVSTARD (reference sequence). In nucleotides, the CDR3 is TGTGCCACCTGGGACGGGCCCCGCACTGGTTGGTTCAAGATATTT. It encodes CATWDGPRTGWFKIF.

This clone occurred once. A much bigger clone sits one base away, suggesting this may be a read error. This sequence joins TRGV3 and TRGJ1 or TRGJ2. The CDR3 contains 15 residues. Germline CDR1 reads VTNTFY; CDR2 reads YDVSTARD (reference sequence). This chain's CDR3 is CATWGRLSFYYKKLF. The CDR3 nucleotides are TGTGCCACCTGGGGCAGGCTTTCCTTTTATTATAAGAAACTCTTT.

This clone was detected only a few times. This rearrangement joins TRGV9 to TRGJ1 or TRGJ2. Germline V CDR1 and CDR2: GITISATS, ISYDGTV (reference sequence). The CDR3 runs to 11 residues. Unmatched junction bases numbered 1, after V lost 8 bases and J lost 0 bases. The CDR3 bases are TGTGCCTTGTCGAATTATTATAAGAAACTCTTT. Translating it yields CALSNYYKKLF.

The gene calls are TRGV8 and TRGJ1 or TRGJ2. Germline assignment: CDR1 VENAVY and CDR2 YDSYNSRV. J gave up 3 bases and V 3 bases, and 11 bases lay outside the gene matches. The CDR3 length is 15 residues. CDR3 sequence: CATWDGPGGYYKKLF. As DNA, the CDR3 is TGTGCCACCTGGGATGGGCCGGGGGGTTATTATAAGAAACTCTTT.

As regards this clone: This may come from a read error, since a much larger clone is one base off. The chain employs TRGV8 and TRGJP2. Per germline, CDR1 VENAVY and CDR2 YDSYNSRV. The CDR3 consists of 14 residues. The CDR3 DNA reads as TGTACCACCTGGGACCCGGAAGGGGGTTGGATCAAGACGTTT. Amino acids: CTTWDPEGGWIKTF.

The V and J genes are TRGV8 and TRGJ1 or TRGJ2. V dropped 6 bases and J dropped 6; count of bases not matched to a gene: 14. This CDR3 comprises 14 residues. Germline lookup yields CDR1 VENAVY and CDR2 YDSYNSRV. The CDR3 spells CATWPLGGIYKKLF. DNA of the CDR3: TGTGCCACCTGGCCCCTCGGGGGGATTTATAAGAAACTCTTT.

This clone occurred a few times. The chain has TRGV8 and TRGJP1. V was clipped by 3 bases and J by 12 bases; unmatched bases: 7. Germline V CDR1 and CDR2: VENAVY, YDSYNSRV. The CDR3 runs to 12 residues. CDR3 residues: CATWDAVGFKIF. CDR3 DNA: TGTGCCACCTGGGATGCGGTTGGGTTCAAGATATTT.

The chain couples TRGV3 to TRGJ1 or TRGJ2. The germline CDR1 and CDR2 sequences are VTNTFY and YDVSTARD (reference sequence). Germline trimming cut 0 bases from V and 0 bases from J; bases unmatched to any gene: 5. The CDR3 loop spans 15 amino acids. CDR3 sequence reads: CATWDRLRNYYKKLF. Written as DNA, the CDR3 is TGTGCCACCTGGGACAGGCTGAGGAATTATTATAAGAAACTCTTT.

V and J are TRGV8 and TRGJP2. J was trimmed by 16 bases and V by 2 bases; bases with no gene match: 34. The CDR3 loop spans 20 amino acids. Germline CDR1 and CDR2: VENAVY and YDSYNSRV. The CDR3 loop reads CATWDIGGGYPRSGLGSKTF. The CDR3 nucleotides are TGTGCCACCTGGGATATCGGGGGGGGATACCCCCGTAGTGGATTGGGATCCAAGACGTTT.

This clone was counted between two and nine times. Being one base from a much bigger clone, this may be a read error. Written as DNA, the CDR3 is TGTGCTGCGTGGGATTGTTGGCTCAAGATATTT. This codes for CAAWDCWLKIF. The rearrangement uses TRGV10 and TRGJP1. TRGV10 counts as an open reading frame of uncertain function. The length of the CDR3 is 11 residues.

The rearrangement links TRGV11 to TRGJ1 or TRGJ2. TRGV11 is flagged as an ORF with uncertain function. The junction had 8 bases not matched to a gene; V was cut back by 8 bases and J by 7 bases. CDR3 size: 12 residues. Here the CDR3 reads CACWTRGYKKLF. CDR3 coding DNA: TGTGCCTGCTGGACCAGGGGGTATAAGAAACTCTTT.

The chain recombines TRGV10 with TRGJ1 or TRGJ2. TRGV10 is assigned to the ORF class and has an uncertain function. V lost 8 bases and J lost 2; bases outside the gene matches: 10. This CDR3 comprises 14 residues. The CDR3 DNA sequence: TGTGCTGCGTGGATCCGGGCCCATTATTATAAGAAACTCTTT. Protein sequence: CAAWIRAHYYKKLF.

With regard to this clone: One base away lies a much larger clone, so this may be a sequencing read error. Different DNA sequences within this sample yield the same CDR3. The rearrangement joins TRGV10 to TRGJP1. TRGV10 is reported as an ORF; its role is uncertain. The CDR3 loop spans 14 amino acids. The CDR3 protein is CAAWDIKRRWFKIF. The CDR3 bases are TGTGCCGCGTGGGATATCAAGAGACGTTGGTTCAAGATATTT.

The chain links TRGV10 to TRGJ1 or TRGJ2. TRGV10 is an ORF; its function is uncertain. After removal of 8 bases from V and 9 bases from J, the junction contained 5 bases not matched to a gene. The CDR3 runs 10 residues. Here the CDR3 DNA reads TGTGCTGCGTGGGAGACTAAGAAACTCTTT. It codes for CAAWETKKLF.

This clone appeared a few times. The chain is built from TRGV2 and TRGJP2. With 0 bases clipped from V and 3 bases from J, the junction kept 7 bases outside the gene matches. The CDR3 is made up of 16 amino acids. The V gene's germline CDR1 is EGSNGY and CDR2 YDSYNSKV. The CDR3 reads CATWDGPIGSDWIKTF. In nucleotides, the CDR3 is TGTGCCACCTGGGACGGGCCAATAGGTAGTGATTGGATCAAGACGTTT.

The CDR3 here is CATWPGGDWIKTF. The CDR3, as DNA: TGTGCCACCTGGCCCGGGGGTGATTGGATCAAGACGTTT. The V gene is TRGV1, the J gene TRGJP2. TRGV1 is filed as an ORF, its function uncertain. The CDR3 covers 13 residues. V shed 6 bases, J shed 6 bases, and the junction held 7 bases outside the gene matches.

The chain links TRGV8 to TRGJP2. The CDR3 loop spans 23 amino acids. The germline CDR1 and CDR2 sequences are VENAVY and YDSYNSRV. V lost 3 bases, J lost 2 bases, and 30 bases stayed unmatched. CDR3 sequence: CATWDLPGSIATGLKSSDWIKTF. As DNA, the CDR3 is TGTGCCACCTGGGATCTCCCGGGAAGTATCGCTACTGGGCTAAAAAGTAGTGATTGGATCAAGACGTTT.

Of note for this clone: One end of the junction fails to match germline, which may point to a read error. This rearrangement joins TRGV8 to TRGJ1 or TRGJ2. The germline V gene encodes CDR1 VENAVY and CDR2 YDSYNSRV. This CDR3 spans 15 amino acids. This chain's CDR3 is CATWDSWGKYYKKLF. The DNA for the CDR3 is TGTGCCACCTGGGATAGCTGGGGCAAGTATTATAAGAAACTTTTT.

Regarding this clone: A read error may be the cause here, since a much bigger clone is one base away. The same CDR3 also results from other DNA sequences found in this sample. This chain links TRGV8 with TRGJP2. V shed 4 bases, J shed 10 bases, and the junction held 12 bases outside the gene matches. Germline V gene data show CDR1 as VENAVY and CDR2 as YDSYNSRV. This CDR3 has 14 amino acids. The CDR3 region is CATWDPEGGWIKTF. CDR3 DNA sequence: TGTGCCACCTGGGACCCAGAAGGGGGTTGGATCAAGACGTTT.

Comments on this clone: With a much larger clone just one base away, this may be a read error. Other DNA variants within this sample encode the same CDR3. The V gene is TRGV2, the J gene TRGJP2. Germline V CDR1 and CDR2: EGSNGY, YDSYNSKV. The CDR3 is 14 amino acids. The J segment lost 0 bases and the V segment lost 5 bases, leaving 3 bases of the junction unmatched. The CDR3 DNA reads TGTGCCACCTGGGCCTATAGTAGTGATTGGATCAAGACGTTT. This sequence encodes CATWAYSSDWIKTF.

About this clone itself: Possible read error: a much larger clone is one base away. This sequence joins TRGV10 and TRGJP1. TRGV10 is treated as an ORF (open reading frame) with a function not yet certain. V trimming: 8 bases; J trimming: 1 base; junction bases outside the gene matches: 8. This CDR3 spans 15 amino acids. In nucleotides, the CDR3 is TGTGCTGCGTGGGATCCCCCTACCACTGGTTGGTTCAAGATATTT. This gives the protein CAAWDPPTTGWFKIF.

As concerns this clone: This may come from a read error, since a much larger clone is one base off. The V gene is TRGV9, the J gene TRGJP1. V lost 3 bases to trimming and J lost 3 bases; unmatched junction nucleotides: 13. Germline assignment: CDR1 GITISATS and CDR2 ISYDGTV (reference sequence). The CDR3 is 17 amino acids. The CDR3 DNA follows: TGTGCCTTGTGGGAGATGCGAAGCCGGGCCACTGGTTGGTTCAAGATATTT. As protein: CALWEMRSRATGWFKIF.

This clone was recorded a few times. V gene TRGV3 combines with J gene TRGJ1 or TRGJ2. V lost 5 bases to trimming and J lost 7 bases; unmatched junction nucleotides: 2. The CDR3 extends over 10 amino acids. Looked up from germline, CDR1 is VTNTFY and CDR2 is YDVSTARD (reference sequence). The DNA of the CDR3 is TGTGCCACCTGGGGCTATAAGAAACTCTTT. Protein sequence: CATWGYKKLF.

This clone showed up just a few times. In nucleotides, the CDR3 is TGTGCCACCTGGGACGGTGTTTATAAGAAACTCTTT. This sequence encodes CATWDGVYKKLF. This chain links TRGV3 with TRGJ1 or TRGJ2. The CDR3 is 12 amino acids. V dropped 3 bases and J dropped 6; count of bases not matched to a gene: 5. From germline, CDR1 is VTNTFY and CDR2 YDVSTARD (reference sequence).

Comments on this clone: A much bigger clone sits one base away, suggesting this may be a read error. Other DNA variants within this sample encode the same CDR3. The V and J genes are TRGV8 and TRGJP2. Looked up from germline, CDR1 is VENAVY and CDR2 is YDSYNSRV. The CDR3 has 14 residues. The chain's CDR3 is CATWDNGSDWIKTF. The CDR3 nucleotides read TGCGCCACCTGGGATAACGGTAGTGATTGGATCAAGACGTTT.

In the case of this clone: A much more abundant neighbour one base away suggests this may be a read error. This sample includes further DNA sequences coding for the same CDR3. The rearrangement links TRGV8 to TRGJP2. The V segment lost 0 bases and the J segment 2 bases; nucleotides outside the gene matches: 9. Germline loops: CDR1 VENAVY, CDR2 YDSYNSRV. The CDR3 is 17 amino acids. The CDR3 sequence: CATWDRPPQSSDWIKTF. CDR3 DNA: TGTGCCACCTGGGATAGGCCACCTCAGAGTAGTGATTGGATCAAGACGTTT.

The chain links TRGV10 to TRGJP1. TRGV10 is an ORF; its function is uncertain. There are 11 residues in the CDR3. Losses at the gene ends were 9 bases for V and 11 bases for J; bases not matched to a gene: 7. The CDR3 region has the DNA TGTGCTGCGTGCGGAGAGTGGTTCAAGATATTT. This translates into CAACGEWFKIF.

Regarding this clone: This may come from a read error, since a much larger clone is one base off. The J gene is TRGJP2, the V gene TRGV8. The CDR3 consists of 19 residues. CDR1 and CDR2 from the germline V gene are VENAVY and YDSYNSRV. DNA of the CDR3: TGTGCCACCTGGGATATCGGGGGGGGATACCCCCGTAGTGATCGGATCAAGACGTTT. Protein sequence: CATWDIGGGYPRSDRIKTF.

This clone counts as large. The chain recombines TRGV8 with TRGJ1 or TRGJ2. This CDR3 is 11 amino acids long. The trim removed 3 bases at V and 4 bases at J, leaving 0 bases unmatched. Germline lookup yields CDR1 VENAVY and CDR2 YDSYNSRV. CDR3: CATWDYYKKLF. CDR3 DNA sequence: TGTGCCACCTGGGATTATTATAAGAAACTCTTT.

This clone was seen a few times. V usage is TRGV3 and J usage is TRGJP2. Trimming removed 0 bases from V and 5 bases from J; junction bases left unmatched: 6. This CDR3 has 15 amino acids. From germline, CDR1 is VTNTFY and CDR2 YDVSTARD (reference sequence). DNA of the CDR3: TGTGCCACCTGGGACAGGCCGAGGAGTGATTGGATCAAGACGTTT. Translating gives CATWDRPRSDWIKTF.